The 24 T cell receptor beta chains in this list originate from one sample, sequenced in a study of shared T cell receptors in the human thymus. The table came from immunoSEQ multiplex PCR; TCRdb's copy has only in-frame clones and leaves some out. The data show hundreds of thousands of clones, over 75% seen once. A further study also used this sample, focusing on human thymus T cells.

The specimen was thymocytes. These TCRs come from a boy younger than two with a congenital heart defect.

The gene calls are TRBV12-2 and TRBJ1-6; the table's D call TRBD1 went unverified against the DNA. TRBV12-2 is a known pseudogene. The CDR3 is made up of 18 amino acids. CDR3 region: CASRLFGCAGQGGSPLHF. The CDR3 DNA reads as TGTGCAAGTCGCTTATTCGGATGTGCGGGACAGGGGGGCTCACCCCTCCACTTT.

The gene calls are TRBV9 and TRBJ2-1; TRBD2 matches at 9 bases. V lost 0 bases and J lost 7; bases outside the gene matches: 5. CDR1 and CDR2 from the germline V gene are SGDLS and YYNGEE. The CDR3 runs to 15 residues. Here the CDR3 reads CASSVEAGGPNEQFF. The CDR3 region has the DNA TGTGCCAGCAGCGTAGAGGCGGGAGGGCCAAATGAGCAGTTCTTC.

The chain has TRBV7-9 and TRBJ1-2, with D tentatively TRBD1 (6 bases). CDR1 is SEHNR, CDR2 FQNEAQ, per germline (reference sequence). The CDR3 totals 12 residues. Trimming took off 8 bases at V and 3 bases at J, with 10 bases between the two ends. For the CDR3, the DNA is TGTGCCAGCCGCAGACAGGACTATGGCTACACCTTC. It translates to CASRRQDYGYTF.

The chain has TRBV4-2 and TRBJ2-7, with D possibly being TRBD1 (7 bases). Trimming took 4 bases from V and 4 from J, leaving 23 bases between them. Germline CDR1 is LGHNA and CDR2 is YNFKEQ. The CDR3 is made up of 17 amino acids. CDR3 loop: CASSPGERETGRYEQYF. CDR3 nucleotide sequence: TGTGCCAGCAGCCCCGGGGAGCGTGAGACAGGGAGGTACGAGCAGTACTTC.

V and J are TRBV4-3 and TRBJ2-5; 7 bases map to TRBD1. CDR3 length: 14 residues. CDR1 and CDR2 (germline): LGHNA, YSLEER. With 4 bases clipped from V and 2 bases from J, the junction kept 4 bases outside the gene matches. Written as DNA, the CDR3 is TGCGCCAGCAGCCCCCGGGACAGACAAGAGACCCAGTACTTC. Translation: CASSPRDRQETQYF.

In DNA form, the CDR3 reads TGTGCCAGCAGTTTGCACTCGAACACTGAAGCTTTCTTT. Amino acid sequence: CASSLHSNTEAFF. This chain uses TRBV28 with TRBJ1-1; D unresolved. The CDR3 is 13 amino acids. Trimming shortened V by 3 bases and J by 1 base, and 6 bases separated the two germline ends. Germline CDR1 and CDR2: MDHEN and SYDVKM. Looking up the rest from reference TRBV28 and TRBJ1-1 gives the full variable domain: DVKVTQSSRYLVKRTGEKVFLECVQDMDHENMFWYRQDPGLGLRLIYFSYDVKMKEKGDIPEGYSVSREKKERFSLILESASTNQTSMYLCASSLHSNTEAFFGQGTRLTVV.

This clone was observed once. The J gene is TRBJ1-2, the V gene TRBV5-6; 8 nucleotides match TRBD1. V lost 0 bases and J lost 5; bases outside the gene matches: 9. The CDR3 is made up of 16 amino acids. Germline lookup yields CDR1 SGHDT and CDR2 YYEEEE. The CDR3 nucleotides read TGTGCCAGCAGCTTGGGTCGAGACAGGGGTCTTTATGGCTACACCTTC. Protein: CASSLGRDRGLYGYTF.

The rearrangement uses TRBV6-1 and TRBJ1-5; 7 bases map to TRBD1. CDR1 is MNHNS, CDR2 SASEGT, per germline. With 4 bases clipped from V and 3 bases from J, the junction kept 6 bases outside the gene matches. CDR3 length: 15 amino acids. The CDR3 sequence is CASSVTGPDNQPQHF. The CDR3 DNA is TGTGCCAGCAGTGTGACAGGGCCCGACAATCAGCCCCAGCATTTT.

As DNA, the CDR3 is TGTGCCAGCAGTGAACGGGGTCACAGGGGCTCCTACGAGCAGTACTTC. Protein sequence: CASSERGHRGSYEQYF. The J gene is TRBJ2-7, the V gene TRBV2, with 7 bases matching TRBD1. The CDR3 extends over 16 amino acids. CDR1 and CDR2 (germline): SNHLY, FYNNEI. The V and J ends lost 2 bases and 0 bases, in that order; junction bases with no gene match: 7. The complete variable domain, with remaining parts taken from reference TRBV2 and TRBJ2-7, reads EPEVTQTPSHQVTQMGQEVILRCVPISNHLYFYWYRQILGQKVEFLVSFYNNEISEKSEIFDDQFSVERPDGSNFTLKIRSTKLEDSAMYFCASSERGHRGSYEQYFGPGTRLTVT.

V is TRBV28 and J is TRBJ1-1, with 7 bases aligning to TRBD1. The length of the CDR3 is 17 residues. Germline V CDR1 and CDR2: MDHEN, SYDVKM. Trimming removed 5 bases from V and 10 bases from J; junction bases left unmatched: 22. CDR3 region: CASSTASVPTGSGVAFF. The CDR3 DNA reads as TGTGCCAGCAGTACTGCCTCCGTTCCGACAGGGAGTGGGGTAGCTTTCTTT.

This clone has only one observation. At one boundary the junction diverges from the germline segment, which might be a read error. Other DNA sequences within the sample encode an identical CDR3. The chain joins TRBV5-1 to TRBJ1-6, with 9 bases fitting TRBD1. Per germline, CDR1 SGHRS and CDR2 YFSETQ. The length of the CDR3 is 15 residues. The CDR3: CASSLVQGANSPLHF. As DNA, the CDR3 is TGCGCCAGCAGCTTGGTACAGGGGGCTAATTCACCTCTCCACTTT. Full variable domain (rest looked up from reference TRBV5-1 and TRBJ1-6): KAGVTQTPRYLIKTRGQQVTLSCSPISGHRSVSWYQQTPGQGLQFLFEYFSETQRNKGNFPGRFSGRQFSNSRSEMNVSTLELGDSALYLCASSLVQGANSPLHFGNGTRLTVT.

CDR3 in DNA: TGTGCCAGCAGCCACATCGGGACAGGGGAGGGCTACGAGCAGTACTTC. Its protein product is CASSHIGTGEGYEQYF. The rearrangement joins TRBV7-2 to TRBJ2-7; 10 bases match TRBD1. Germline V gene lookup returns CDR1 SGHTA and CDR2 FQGNSA. V dropped 5 bases and J dropped 3; count of bases not matched to a gene: 10. This CDR3 is built from 16 residues.

The chain links TRBV4-1 to TRBJ1-1; 8 bases map to TRBD1. The CDR3 has 13 residues. Germline CDR1 is MGHRA and CDR2 is YSYEKL. Trimming removed 6 bases from V and 5 bases from J; junction bases left unmatched: 5. The DNA for the CDR3 is TGCGCCAGCAGACTACAGGGGGATACTGAAGCTTTCTTT. This encodes CASRLQGDTEAFF.

The chain recombines TRBV5-1 with TRBJ2-7; 10 bases fit TRBD1. The germline CDR1 and CDR2 sequences are SGHRS and YFSETQ. J lost 4 bases, V lost 0 bases, and 4 bases had no gene match. The CDR3 is 15 amino acids. In nucleotides, the CDR3 is TGCGCCAGCAGCTTGGCCAGACAGGGGGCATACGAGCAGTACTTC. Translating it yields CASSLARQGAYEQYF. Full variable domain (remainder filled in from reference TRBV5-1 and TRBJ2-7): KAGVTQTPRYLIKTRGQQVTLSCSPISGHRSVSWYQQTPGQGLQFLFEYFSETQRNKGNFPGRFSGRQFSNSRSEMNVSTLELGDSALYLCASSLARQGAYEQYFGPGTRLTVT.

The genes are TRBV10-1 and TRBJ2-7; 8 bases map to TRBD2. From germline, CDR1 is WNHNN and CDR2 SYGVQD (reference sequence). The CDR3 is 15 residues long. Trimming cost V 6 bases and J 0 bases; bases outside gene matches: 7. CDR3 amino acids: CASSDRTSLSYEQYF. The DNA of the CDR3 is TGCGCCAGCAGCGACAGGACTAGCCTCTCCTACGAGCAGTACTTC.

The chain couples TRBV4-3 to TRBJ1-3; the match to TRBD1 covers 9 bases. Per the germline V gene, CDR1 is LGHNA and CDR2 is YSLEER. The CDR3 covers 19 residues. V trimming: 1 base; J trimming: 2 bases; junction bases outside the gene matches: 12. DNA for the CDR3: TGCGCCAGCAGCCAAGCTTTCTCGGGACAGGGTACTCCTGGAAACACCATATATTTT. Its translation is CASSQAFSGQGTPGNTIYF.

This clone was counted only a few times. The chain links TRBV6-1 to TRBJ1-2, with D possibly being TRBD1 (6 bases). CDR3 length: 13 residues. V was shortened by 3 bases and J by 6 bases, with 11 bases between the two germline ends. Per germline, CDR1 MNHNS and CDR2 SASEGT. The CDR3 sequence is CASSDGYRDGYTF. In nucleotides, the CDR3 is TGTGCCAGCAGTGATGGTTACAGGGATGGCTACACCTTC.

Written as DNA, the CDR3 is TGTGCCAGCTCACCAAGGCAGGGCGATGATGGCTACACCTTC. This encodes CASSPRQGDDGYTF. The chain employs TRBV18 and TRBJ1-2, with D possibly TRBD1 on 5 matching bases. The ends were cut back, 2 bases at V and 6 bases at J, with 13 bases in the middle. Looked up from germline, CDR1 is KGHSH and CDR2 is LQKENI. The CDR3 is 14 residues long.

This clone occurred once. The chain joins TRBV7-6 to TRBJ2-7; TRBD2 is a possible D gene (6 bases). Germline CDR1 and CDR2: SGHVS and FNYEAQ. The CDR3 is 13 residues long. The V and J ends lost 5 bases and 3 bases respectively, with 11 bases between them. The CDR3: CASSLGLNYEQYF. DNA for the CDR3: TGTGCCAGCAGCCTAGGACTAAACTACGAGCAGTACTTC. Variable domain in full (rest from reference TRBV7-6 and TRBJ2-7): GAGVSQSPRYKVTKRGQDVALRCDPISGHVSLYWYRQALGQGPEFLTYFNYEAQQDKSGLPNDRFSAERPEGSISTLTIQRTEQRDSAMYRCASSLGLNYEQYFGPGTRLTVT.

Regarding this clone: The same CDR3 can be traced to other DNA sequences in this sample. This rearrangement joins TRBV6-5 to TRBJ1-5; weak D call: TRBD1 (5 bases). Deletions cut 2 bases from V and 3 bases from J, with 8 bases between. The CDR3 is 14 residues long. Germline CDR1 MNHEY, CDR2 SVGAGI. CDR3 sequence: CASSYRGDNQPQHF. The DNA of the CDR3 is TGTGCCAGCAGTTACAGGGGCGACAATCAGCCCCAGCATTTT.

The chain recombines TRBV4-1 with TRBJ1-2; 7 bases line up with TRBD1. Germline assignment: CDR1 MGHRA and CDR2 YSYEKL. V was clipped by 4 bases and J by 8 bases; unmatched bases: 13. The CDR3 covers 15 residues. CDR3 nucleotide sequence: TGCGCCAGCAGCCCGCAGGGGGGCGCCCTGGGGGGCTACACCTTC. Translating it yields CASSPQGGALGGYTF.

The V and J genes are TRBV28 and TRBJ1-1, with D possibly TRBD1 on 6 matching bases. The germline CDR1 and CDR2 sequences are MDHEN and SYDVKM. The CDR3 has 14 amino acids. V gave up 5 bases and J gave up 5 bases, with 15 bases separating them. The CDR3 coding sequence is TGTGCCAGCAGTCCCCACAGGGTCGAGACTGAAGCTTTCTTT. It encodes CASSPHRVETEAFF.

This clone was counted once. V is TRBV2 and J is TRBJ2-1; 7 bases line up with TRBD1. Germline V gives CDR1 SNHLY, CDR2 FYNNEI. V trimming: 1 base; J trimming: 1 base; junction bases outside the gene matches: 1. CDR3 size: 15 residues. The CDR3 reads CASSEGRGSYNEQFF. CDR3 nucleotide sequence: TGTGCCAGCAGTGAAGGCAGGGGGTCCTACAATGAGCAGTTCTTC.

The rearrangement links TRBV28 to TRBJ1-5; no definite D call. This CDR3 comprises 18 residues. CDR1 MDHEN and CDR2 SYDVKM come from the germline V gene. V dropped 8 bases and J dropped 3 bases, with 26 bases sitting between them. Written as DNA, the CDR3 is TGTGCCAGCGCTTGGGGTTCGGACTCCACTCTTAACAATCAGCCCCAGCATTTT. Encoded protein: CASAWGSDSTLNNQPQHF.